This T cell receptor beta chain was sequenced during a study of cytomegalovirus exposure and HLA in healthy donors. Study-level background: The approximately 130 validation repertoires matched the 600 to 700 first-cohort repertoires in platform, a later analysis reported. Study results and caveats: The classifier, whose performance was assessed in both the original and validation cohorts, reportedly diagnosed cytomegalovirus status with high specificity and sensitivity.

Per germline, CDR1 SGHRS and CDR2 YFSETQ. The CDR3 loop spans 14 amino acids. After removal of 0 bases from V and 4 bases from J, the junction contained 3 bases not matched to a gene. Worth noting for this clone: Its cognate antigen is unknown. Other nucleotide sequences in the sample specify the same CDR3.

While the first cohort had fewer than 850 subjects, the donors belonged to the separate validation cohort of roughly 120 subjects. Assay used: immunoSEQ multiplex PCR; TCRdb lists only in-frame clones, some missing. The sample lists 60,000 to 85,000 clones, approximately 93% occurring once. The receptor was isolated from a man aged 18 to 30 in good health and CMV-seropositive. The chain couples TRBV5-1 to TRBJ2-7; 8 bases match TRBD1. The specimen sequenced was PBMCs. The CDR3 DNA is TGCGCCAGCAGCTTGGACAGGGGGGCATACGAGCAGTACTTC. It specifies CASSLDRGAYEQYF.